This TCR beta chain is from a study of cytomegalovirus exposure and HLA in healthy donors. Study results and limitations: Association of a missense DCLRE1C variant with TCR beta V- and J-gene trimming was reported in a later analysis.

The PCR was carried out with 60 Vbeta primers and 13 Jbeta primers. Original analysis: A later analysis tallied 87 million or so unique TCR beta chains, approximately 11 million of them shared. Repertoires were generated with immunoSEQ multiplex PCR, while TCRdb's copy carries only in-frame clones and drops some. V, J and clone size are those of that table, while D and trimming were read from the DNA. The repertoire includes 40,000 to 55,000 clones, 72% of them detected once, and around 8.4% sits in the top ten. Concerning this clone: Its target is unknown.

CDR3 length: 16 amino acids. Trimming shortened V by 11 bases and J by 0 bases, and 19 bases separated the two germline ends. Germline V CDR1 and CDR2: MDHEN, SYDVKM. The chain couples TRBV28 to TRBJ2-2; a possible D gene is TRBD2 (6 bases). The clonotype was recovered from a woman aged 45 to 65 in good health and CMV-seronegative. Sequenced material: PBMCs. CDR3 coding DNA: TGTGCCGCCGGCGGGCTAGCGAACGCGAACACCGGGGAGCTGTTTTTT. As protein: CAAGGLANANTGELFF.